The 5 T cell receptor beta chains listed next were all sequenced from one sample in a study of cytomegalovirus exposure and HLA in healthy donors. Vbeta (60) and Jbeta (13) primers were used in the PCR. Produced via immunoSEQ multiplex PCR; TCRdb's table is partial and in-frame only. The sample holds around 88,000 clones, more than 60% seen once. The specimen sequenced was PBMCs. The receptors were sampled from a man aged 50-60 years in good health and CMV-seropositive.

The rearrangement uses TRBV7-9 and TRBJ2-3, with D maybe TRBD2 (7 bases). Germline CDR1 SEHNR, CDR2 FQNEAQ (reference sequence). The CDR3 consists of 17 residues. Trimming took off 5 bases at V and 0 bases at J, with 18 bases between the two ends. CDR3 nucleotide sequence: TGTGCCAGCAGCACCCCCCCCGGGGGGCCGAGCACAGATACGCAGTATTTT. Protein sequence: CASSTPPGGPSTDTQYF.

This clone appeared a few times. The V gene is TRBV2, the J gene TRBJ1-6; D is possibly TRBD1 (6 bases). Trimming took 6 bases from V and 10 from J, leaving 10 bases between them. Germline V gene sequence: CDR1 SNHLY, CDR2 FYNNEI. This CDR3 is 12 amino acids long. As DNA, the CDR3 is TGTGCCAGCAGGGACAGTATCTCACCCCTCCACTTT. This encodes CASRDSISPLHF.

The chain links TRBV5-6 to TRBJ1-5, with unresolved D. The CDR3 runs to 12 residues. V was shortened by 1 base and J by 6 bases, with 5 bases between the two germline ends. The germline V gene has CDR1 SGHDT and CDR2 YYEEEE. The CDR3 sequence is CASSLSSQPQHF. The CDR3 bases are TGTGCCAGCAGCTTGTCGTCTCAGCCCCAGCATTTT.

The chain links TRBV7-3 to TRBJ1-6; the D gene is possibly TRBD1 (6 bases). There are 15 residues in the CDR3. Germline V lookup: CDR1 SGHTA, CDR2 FQGTGA. Trimming took off 2 bases at V and 8 bases at J, with 13 bases between the two ends. CDR3 sequence: CASSLSGGGYSPLHF. In DNA form, the CDR3 reads TGTGCCAGCAGCTTATCGGGGGGCGGGTATTCACCCCTCCACTTT.

The DNA of the CDR3 is TGTGCCAGCAGAATGGGCCCAAACGGGGAGCTGTTTTTT. Translated: CASRMGPNGELFF. This chain joins TRBV7-2 and TRBJ2-2; D is unresolved. The germline V and J ends were trimmed by 6 bases and 7 bases, with 12 bases remaining between them. CDR3 length: 13 amino acids. CDR1 and CDR2 (germline): SGHTA, FQGNSA.